This TCR beta chain was sequenced during a study of blood T cells in healthy people across ages. V was cut by 3 bases and J by 8 bases, with 11 bases left in between. This CDR3 region has 14 residues. Primed by a sample-barcoded 5' primer and a J-beta primer mix, a second PCR proceeded for about 6 to 12 cycles. TCRdb fed the 5' RACE reads into MiXCR, producing one record per CDR3 protein. The sample has fewer than 1 million distinct CDR3 sequences, around two fifths seen once. The sequencing input was blood. This receptor was identified in a man in his sixties in good health. The chain joins TRBV12-3 or TRBV12-4 to TRBJ1-6; D unclear. Here the CDR3 DNA reads TGTGCCAGCAGTTTGTACGGGGAAGATTCACCCCTCCACTTT. Translated, it gives CASSLYGEDSPLHF.